The 29 T cell receptor beta chains listed next were all sequenced from one sample in a study of shared clonotypes between healthy human individuals. Only in-frame clones appear in the TCRdb table, and some are missing; sequencing was by immunoSEQ multiplex PCR. The sample yields around 640,000 clones, approximately 96% seen once. Naive CD8 isolation took CD45RO-negative cells positively selected for CCR7 and excluded terminally differentiated effector memory CD45RA+ cells. The sequencing sample was made of naive CD8+ T cells sorted from blood. These receptors originate from a woman aged 25 to 39 in good health.

The chain links TRBV29-1 to TRBJ2-1, with D hard to call. Per germline, CDR1 SQVTM and CDR2 ANQGSEA. V shed 5 bases and J shed 8 bases, with 19 bases lying between them. This CDR3 is 14 amino acids long. The CDR3 sequence: CSVRNNLMNYEQFF. The CDR3 DNA follows: TGCAGCGTTCGCAACAATTTGATGAATTATGAGCAGTTCTTC.

The rearrangement joins TRBV7-6 to TRBJ2-5; 8 bases are shared with TRBD2. The CDR3 has 16 residues. Germline V CDR1 and CDR2: SGHVS, FNYEAQ. J gave up 3 bases and V 2 bases, and 8 bases lay outside the gene matches. Written as DNA, the CDR3 is TGTGCCAGCAGCTTATCTTATGGGCGGGAGGAAGAGACCCAGTACTTC. Its protein product is CASSLSYGREEETQYF. Filled out from reference TRBV7-6 and TRBJ2-5, the complete variable domain reads GAGVSQSPRYKVTKRGQDVALRCDPISGHVSLYWYRQALGQGPEFLTYFNYEAQQDKSGLPNDRFSAERPEGSISTLTIQRTEQRDSAMYRCASSLSYGREEETQYFGPGTRLLVL.

V gene TRBV15 combines with J gene TRBJ1-2; D is ambiguous. Germline lookup yields CDR1 LNHNV and CDR2 YYDKDF (reference sequence). The CDR3 is 14 amino acids. Trimming shortened V by 1 base and J by 2 bases, and 8 bases separated the two germline ends. The CDR3 loop reads CATSRVPANYGYTF. The CDR3 DNA follows: TGTGCCACCAGCAGAGTGCCGGCGAACTATGGCTACACCTTC.

The V and J genes are TRBV7-2 and TRBJ1-2; unclear D gene. The CDR3 contains 15 residues. V was cut by 1 base and J by 6 bases, with 15 bases left in between. Germline V CDR1 and CDR2: SGHTA, FQGNSA. This chain's CDR3 is CASSLEGGHRDGYTF. The DNA of the CDR3 is TGTGCCAGCAGCTTAGAGGGCGGCCATAGGGATGGCTACACCTTC.

The chain carries TRBV15 and TRBJ2-1, with 11 positions matching TRBD2. This CDR3 has 15 amino acids. Trimming cost V 1 base and J 6 bases; bases outside gene matches: 2. From germline, CDR1 is LNHNV and CDR2 YYDKDF (reference sequence). The CDR3 here is CATSRGTSGLNEQFF. The CDR3 DNA is TGTGCCACCAGCAGAGGGACTAGCGGGCTCAATGAGCAGTTCTTC. The complete variable domain, with remaining parts taken from reference TRBV15 and TRBJ2-1, reads DAMVIQNPRYQVTQFGKPVTLSCSQTLNHNVMYWYQQKSSQAPKLLFHYYDKDFNNEADTPDNFQSRRPNTSFCFLDIRSPGLGDTAMYLCATSRGTSGLNEQFFGPGTRLTVL.

V gene TRBV5-5 combines with J gene TRBJ1-5; no firm D call. Germline V lookup: CDR1 SGHKS, CDR2 YYEKEE (reference sequence). The CDR3 totals 14 residues. V was pared by 0 bases and J by 4 bases, with 8 bases between. CDR3 in DNA: TGTGCCAGCAGCTTGGTTTGGGGTAATCAGCCCCAGCATTTT. It codes for CASSLVWGNQPQHF.

This chain joins TRBV9 and TRBJ2-1, with 15 bases aligning to TRBD2. CDR1 and CDR2 (germline): SGDLS, YYNGEE. This CDR3 has 15 amino acids. The J segment lost 9 bases and the V segment lost 4 bases, leaving 5 bases of the junction unmatched. In DNA form, the CDR3 reads TGTGCCAGCAGCCAAGGGACTAGCGGGAGGAGTGAGCAGTTCTTC. Translating gives CASSQGTSGRSEQFF.

The rearrangement uses TRBV27 and TRBJ2-7, with D uncertain. Germline V gene sequence: CDR1 MNHEY, CDR2 SMNVEV (reference sequence). V was clipped by 6 bases and J by 5 bases, with 14 bases between them. The CDR3 covers 13 residues. CDR3 protein: CASSPSWAHEQYF. CDR3 sequence (DNA): TGTGCCAGCAGCCCGAGTTGGGCCCACGAGCAGTACTTC.

The J gene is TRBJ2-1, the V gene TRBV10-2; 10 bases match TRBD2. The V segment lost 6 bases and the J segment 2 bases; nucleotides outside the gene matches: 16. CDR1 and CDR2 from the germline V gene are WSHSY and SAAADI. The CDR3 consists of 19 residues. The CDR3 coding sequence is TGCGCCAGCAGCTCCCCGGGACTAGCGTCCGGCGTCCCCTACAATGAGCAGTTCTTC. Amino acid sequence: CASSSPGLASGVPYNEQFF.

This clone turned up a few times. V usage is TRBV29-1 and J usage is TRBJ1-1; no definite D call. The CDR3 loop spans 12 amino acids. The V and J ends lost 1 base and 6 bases respectively, with 9 bases between them. From germline, CDR1 is SQVTM and CDR2 ANQGSEA. CDR3 DNA sequence: TGCAGCGTTGAAGGTGACCCTTCTGAAGCTTTCTTT. Translating it yields CSVEGDPSEAFF.

This clone was picked up one time. The chain carries TRBV10-2 and TRBJ2-1; 8 bases match TRBD2. The CDR3 covers 15 residues. Unmatched junction bases numbered 11, after V lost 8 bases and J lost 5 bases. CDR1 and CDR2 (germline): WSHSY, SAAADI. CDR3 in amino acids: CASRGGLGLNNEQFF. CDR3 DNA sequence: TGCGCCAGCCGGGGGGGTCTCGGACTTAACAATGAGCAGTTCTTC.

This chain links TRBV27 with TRBJ2-7; D is undetermined. This CDR3 contains 14 residues. Germline V lookup: CDR1 MNHEY, CDR2 SMNVEV (reference sequence). V was pared by 6 bases and J by 6 bases, with 18 bases between. CDR3 in DNA: TGTGCCAGCAGACCTTCTAGTGTTGTCCTCGAGCAGTACTTC. Amino acids: CASRPSSVVLEQYF.

The chain uses TRBV27 and TRBJ2-1, with a weak D call TRBD1 (6 bases). This CDR3 is built from 13 residues. Germline V gene sequence: CDR1 MNHEY, CDR2 SMNVEV (reference sequence). Trimming shortened V by 8 bases and J by 9 bases, and 17 bases separated the two germline ends. The CDR3: CASLGRGGSEQFF. The CDR3 nucleotides read TGTGCCAGCTTGGGCCGAGGGGGAAGTGAGCAGTTCTTC.

The chain employs TRBV5-6 and TRBJ2-7; no reliable D call. The CDR3 covers 14 residues. Germline CDR1 is SGHDT and CDR2 is YYEEEE. Trimming removed 0 bases from V and 5 bases from J, with 12 bases in between. CDR3 sequence reads: CASSLAPRSHEQYF. The CDR3 nucleotides read TGTGCCAGCAGCTTGGCCCCTAGGTCCCACGAGCAGTACTTC.

V and J are TRBV28 and TRBJ2-7; 8 bases fit TRBD2. CDR3 length equals 18 residues. Germline lookup yields CDR1 MDHEN and CDR2 SYDVKM. V was clipped by 7 bases and J by 5 bases; unmatched bases: 22. CDR3 amino acids: CASKRGFRSTGRAHEQYF. The CDR3 nucleotides are TGTGCCAGCAAACGGGGTTTTCGGAGCACCGGGAGGGCCCACGAGCAGTACTTC.

The count of this clone is one. This sequence joins TRBV27 and TRBJ1-4, with D hard to call. Germline CDR1 and CDR2: MNHEY and SMNVEV (reference sequence). The CDR3 covers 15 residues. V lost 2 bases and J lost 0, with 7 bases in between. CDR3 protein: CASSLRYATNEKLFF. CDR3 coding DNA: TGTGCCAGCAGTTTACGATATGCAACTAATGAAAAACTGTTTTTT.

The rearrangement joins TRBV7-8 to TRBJ2-1, with 13 bases fitting TRBD2. Per the germline V gene, CDR1 is SGHVS and CDR2 is FQNEAQ. The CDR3 has 15 amino acids. The junction had 5 bases not matched to a gene; V was cut back by 5 bases and J by 7 bases. The CDR3 bases are TGTGCCAGCAGCGTCGGGACTAGCGGGACAAATGAGCAGTTCTTC. Protein: CASSVGTSGTNEQFF.

The V and J genes are TRBV7-6 and TRBJ2-7; 14 nucleotides agree with TRBD2. Germline assignment: CDR1 SGHVS and CDR2 FNYEAQ. CDR3 length: 16 amino acids. Germline trimming cut 5 bases from V and 1 base from J; bases unmatched to any gene: 4. CDR3 amino acids: CASSAGLAGVSYEQYF. CDR3 in DNA: TGTGCCAGCAGCGCGGGACTAGCGGGAGTGTCCTACGAGCAGTACTTC.

The V and J genes are TRBV29-1 and TRBJ1-1; D gene ambiguous. Trimming took 2 bases from V and 1 from J, leaving 8 bases between them. Germline CDR1 SQVTM, CDR2 ANQGSEA. The length of the CDR3 is 13 residues. CDR3 DNA sequence: TGCAGCGTTGAATTGGGTACGAACACTGAAGCTTTCTTT. Protein sequence: CSVELGTNTEAFF.

This clone was found once. The chain couples TRBV5-6 to TRBJ2-7, with D possibly being TRBD1 (5 bases). The CDR3 sequence is 15 residues long. V shed 2 bases and J shed 2 bases, with 14 bases lying between them. Germline V gives CDR1 SGHDT, CDR2 YYEEEE. The CDR3 DNA reads as TGTGCCAGCAGCTTCTTGGGGCAGGGAACCTACGAGCAGTACTTC. Its translation: CASSFLGQGTYEQYF.

V and J are TRBV27 and TRBJ2-3; possible D gene TRBD2, 6 bases. Trimming cost V 1 base and J 0 bases, with 11 bases left between them. CDR1 and CDR2 (germline): MNHEY, SMNVEV (reference sequence). CDR3 length: 16 residues. In nucleotides, the CDR3 is TGTGCCAGCAGTTTATTCCTCGGGACTAGCACAGATACGCAGTATTTT. Protein sequence: CASSLFLGTSTDTQYF.

The chain couples TRBV7-8 to TRBJ1-2, with D possibly being TRBD1 (5 bases). Trimming took off 3 bases at V and 0 bases at J, with 11 bases between the two ends. Germline values: CDR1 SGHVS, CDR2 FQNEAQ. The CDR3 runs to 15 residues. CDR3 loop: CASSFQGSANYGYTF. The CDR3 DNA sequence: TGTGCCAGCAGCTTTCAGGGCTCAGCTAACTATGGCTACACCTTC.

This chain connects TRBV5-4 to TRBJ1-1, with D maybe TRBD1 (5 bases). The germline V gene encodes CDR1 SGHNT and CDR2 YYREEE (reference sequence). The CDR3 is 15 residues long. The V and J ends lost 0 bases and 3 bases respectively, with 12 bases between them. The CDR3 nucleotides read TGTGCCAGCAGCTTGGCGAGGGACGTATACACTGAAGCTTTCTTT. This gives the protein CASSLARDVYTEAFF.

This chain links TRBV27 with TRBJ2-7; 7 bases are a match to TRBD1. This CDR3 has 16 residues. Trimming removed 5 bases from V and 1 base from J; junction bases left unmatched: 11. The germline CDR1 and CDR2 sequences are MNHEY and SMNVEV (reference sequence). CDR3 region: CASSEGGGTASYEQYF. CDR3 nucleotide sequence: TGTGCCAGCAGTGAAGGGGGCGGAACAGCTTCCTACGAGCAGTACTTC.

V gene TRBV6-5 combines with J gene TRBJ1-1; no clear D. V lost 0 bases to trimming and J lost 1 base, with 9 bases between them. This CDR3 region has 15 residues. The V gene's germline CDR1 is MNHEY and CDR2 SVGAGI. CDR3 bases: TGTGCCAGCAGTTACTCGTTAGGGTGGAACACTGAAGCTTTCTTT. As protein: CASSYSLGWNTEAFF.

As DNA, the CDR3 is TGTGCCAGCAGTTACTATAGGACACCGCGCACAGATACGCAGTATTTT. Amino acid sequence: CASSYYRTPRTDTQYF. The rearrangement joins TRBV6-6 to TRBJ2-3, with TRBD1 as a possible D gene (5 bases). Germline V gives CDR1 MNHNY, CDR2 SVGAGI (reference sequence). The CDR3 runs 16 residues. Trimming cost V 1 base and J 1 base, with 12 bases left between them.

In DNA, the CDR3 is TGCGCCAGCAGTGAGTCGGACGAGCAGTACTTC. Translation: CASSESDEQYF. The gene calls are TRBV10-1 and TRBJ2-7; D not resolved. V lost 0 bases and J 5 bases, leaving 2 bases between the germline ends. Germline values: CDR1 WNHNN, CDR2 SYGVQD (reference sequence). This CDR3 has 11 amino acids.

V gene TRBV27 combines with J gene TRBJ2-7; D remains ambiguous. V lost 7 bases to trimming and J lost 3 bases, with 13 bases between them. The CDR3 totals 13 residues. Germline V gene data show CDR1 as MNHEY and CDR2 as SMNVEV (reference sequence). CDR3 amino acids: CASTPYPGYEQYF. In DNA form, the CDR3 reads TGTGCCAGCACCCCGTACCCGGGCTACGAGCAGTACTTC.

The V call is TRBV7-2, the J call TRBJ1-4; 9 bases are shared with TRBD1. J was trimmed by 5 bases and V by 9 bases; bases with no gene match: 10. This CDR3 is 15 amino acids long. The germline CDR1 and CDR2 sequences are SGHTA and FQGNSA. CDR3 nucleotide sequence: TGTGCCAGTGGGCAACAGGGGGCGATCAATGAAAAACTGTTTTTT. This sequence encodes CASGQQGAINEKLFF.